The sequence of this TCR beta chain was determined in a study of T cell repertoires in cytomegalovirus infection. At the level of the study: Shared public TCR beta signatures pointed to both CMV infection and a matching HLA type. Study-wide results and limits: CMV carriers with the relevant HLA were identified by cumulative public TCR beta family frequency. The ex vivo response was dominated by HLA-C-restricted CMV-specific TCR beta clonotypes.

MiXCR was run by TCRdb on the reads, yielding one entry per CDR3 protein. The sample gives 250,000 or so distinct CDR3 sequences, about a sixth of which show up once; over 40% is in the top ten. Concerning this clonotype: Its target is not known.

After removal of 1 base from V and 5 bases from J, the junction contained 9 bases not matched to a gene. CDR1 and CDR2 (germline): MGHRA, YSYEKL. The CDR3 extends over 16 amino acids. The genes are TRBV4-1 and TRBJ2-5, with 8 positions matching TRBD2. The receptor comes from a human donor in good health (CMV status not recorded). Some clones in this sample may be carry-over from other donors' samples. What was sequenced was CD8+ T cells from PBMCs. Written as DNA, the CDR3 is TGCGCCAGCAGCCAAGCGCACACGGGGGGGATGGAGACCCAGTACTTC. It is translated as CASSQAHTGGMETQYF.